These 4 T cell receptor beta chains originate from one sample sequenced in a study of CD8+CD57+ T cells in acquired aplastic anemia. Sequencing involved patients with CD8+CD57+ cell expansion previously shown by flow cytometry. TCR beta VDJ and CDR3 profiles were obtained from a genomic DNA template. TCRdb re-called the reads through MiXCR, storing one row per CDR3 protein. The sample consists of 100,000 to 150,000 distinct CDR3 sequences, 58% of them appearing once. Sequencing input: sorted CD4+, CD8+, or CD8+CD57+ T cells (not recorded which) from PBMCs. The source is a human donor with aplastic anemia.

The count of this clonotype is one. This chain links TRBV2 with TRBJ1-6, with D unclear. Germline CDR1 and CDR2: SNHLY and FYNNEI. V was shortened by 3 bases and J by 16 bases, with 7 bases between the two germline ends. The CDR3 is 10 residues long. CDR3 coding DNA: TGTGCCAGCAGTGACAGCCAACTCCACTTT. The encoded protein is CASSDSQLHF.

The rearrangement joins TRBV9 to TRBJ2-7; D may be TRBD1 or TRBD2 (6 bases each). The CDR3 is 11 residues long. Trimming left V 3 bases short and J 7 bases short, with 8 bases between. Looked up from germline, CDR1 is SGDLS and CDR2 is YYNGEE. The CDR3 DNA reads TGTGCCAGCAGCGAGGGGGGAGAGCAGTACTTC. It encodes CASSEGGEQYF.

This sequence joins TRBV15 and TRBJ2-1, with D perhaps matching TRBD1 or TRBD2 (5 bases each). This CDR3 region has 12 residues. From germline, CDR1 is LNHNV and CDR2 YYDKDF (reference sequence). V dropped 7 bases and J dropped 9 bases, with 13 bases sitting between them. The DNA for the CDR3 is TGTGCCACCAAGGAGACGAGGGGTGAGCAGTTCTTC. Translated, it gives CATKETRGEQFF.

This clonotype was detected only once. Since a much larger clone is just one base distant, this may be a read error. This chain links TRBV5-1 with TRBJ1-5; tentatively, D is TRBD1 (5 bases). The V end lost 1 base, the J end lost 7 bases, and 15 bases lay between the germline ends. CDR1 is SGHRS and CDR2 is YFSETQ in the germline V gene. The CDR3 totals 15 residues. The CDR3 sequence: CASSLTGAPKQPQHF. Written as DNA, the CDR3 is TGCGCCAGCAGCTTGACCGGGGCTCCCAAGCAGCCCCAGCATTTT.